This TCR beta chain was sequenced in a study of OX40 agonist ivuxolimab in advanced cancers. The germline V gene encodes CDR1 MNHEY and CDR2 SMNVEV (reference sequence). The CDR3 totals 13 residues. The V end was cut by 6 bases, the J end by 5 bases, with 12 bases between. Overall study results and limits: More expanded clones were seen, on average, in CD8+ T cells than in CD4+.

Patients were excluded for autoimmune disease history or systemic immunosuppression. Assay used: immunoSEQ multiplex PCR; TCRdb lists only in-frame clones, some missing. The sample yields approximately 90,000 clones, about 89% seen once. Concerning this clone: Its antigen remains unidentified.

The sequence came from an adult with an advanced solid tumor such as melanoma, head and neck, liver or kidney cancer. This specimen was CD4+ or CD8+ T cells sorted from blood, taken in a trial of the OX40 agonist ivuxolimab. The rearrangement uses TRBV27 and TRBJ2-3, with D possibly TRBD2 on 6 matching bases. CDR3 DNA: TGTGCCAGCAGGGGGGGAGCGGGAGATACGCAGTATTTT. Translated: CASRGGAGDTQYF.